This T cell receptor (beta chain) was recorded in a study of blood T cells in healthy people across ages. Study findings and constraints: Since the PBMCs were unsorted, naive and antigen-experienced cells could not be conclusively compared. Older individuals had lower TCR beta diversity per million T cells (the decline was roughly linear).

V dropped 5 bases and J dropped 3; count of bases not matched to a gene: 12. CDR1 is SGHVS, CDR2 FNYEAQ, per germline. The CDR3 is made up of 16 amino acids. For the second PCR, which ran for about 6 to 11 cycles, a sample-barcoded 5' primer and a J-beta primer mix were used. Every sample returned 2.5 million or more CDR3-containing paired-end reads. TCRdb called the 5' RACE reads again in MiXCR, with one record for every CDR3 protein. The sample holds 800,000 to 1,000,000 distinct CDR3 sequences; 40% to 60% are singletons and the top ten take over 10%. This clonotype was seen more than once but under ten times. What it binds is unknown.

Sequencing was done on a sample of blood. This sequence joins TRBV7-6 and TRBJ2-5; TRBD2 agrees at 7 bases. The source of this sequence is a man in his thirties or forties in good health. CDR3 in DNA: TGTGCCAGCAGCGTTGGGAGGCTAGCGGTAAAAGAGACCCAGTACTTC. Its translation: CASSVGRLAVKETQYF. Filled out from reference TRBV7-6 and TRBJ2-5, the complete variable domain reads GAGVSQSPRYKVTKRGQDVALRCDPISGHVSLYWYRQALGQGPEFLTYFNYEAQQDKSGLPNDRFSAERPEGSISTLTIQRTEQRDSAMYRCASSVGRLAVKETQYFGPGTRLLVL.